The 30 T cell receptor beta chains listed next were all sequenced from one sample in a study of blood T cell repertoires in COVID-19. Sequencing was performed with immunoSEQ multiplex PCR; in TCRdb, only in-frame clones are kept and a portion is missing. The sample lists over 300,000 clones; 87% were seen once. Sequencing was performed on PBMCs or T cells enriched from blood (not recorded which). The receptors here all came from a young woman who had recovered from COVID-19.

V gene TRBV4-2 combines with J gene TRBJ2-1, with a weak D call TRBD1 (6 bases). Trimming removed 0 bases from V and 5 bases from J, with 11 bases in between. CDR1 and CDR2 from the germline V gene are LGHNA and YNFKEQ. The CDR3 has 15 amino acids. This CDR3 is CASSQDRAGDNEQFF. DNA of the CDR3: TGTGCCAGCAGCCAAGATAGGGCAGGGGACAATGAGCAGTTCTTC.

This chain joins TRBV7-2 and TRBJ1-1, with D possibly being TRBD1 (5 bases). Looked up from germline, CDR1 is SGHTA and CDR2 is FQGNSA. This CDR3 region has 13 residues. V was trimmed by 2 bases and J by 6 bases, leaving 10 bases between them. The CDR3 coding sequence is TGTGCCAGCAGCTTACTTGGGGGGTCTGAAGCTTTCTTT. This sequence encodes CASSLLGGSEAFF.

This rearrangement joins TRBV5-5 to TRBJ1-2; TRBD1 agrees at 9 bases. V shed 4 bases, J shed 5 bases, and the junction held 3 bases outside the gene matches. CDR1 is SGHKS, CDR2 YYEKEE, per germline (reference sequence). The length of the CDR3 is 13 residues. The CDR3 loop is CASSPGQGYGYTF. DNA for the CDR3: TGTGCCAGCAGCCCGGGACAGGGTTATGGCTACACCTTC.

The V gene is TRBV9, the J gene TRBJ2-1, with TRBD1 as a possible D gene (5 bases). CDR1 is SGDLS and CDR2 is YYNGEE in the germline V gene. CDR3 size: 12 residues. With 3 bases removed from V and 6 bases from J, the gap between germline ends came to 7 bases. DNA for the CDR3: TGTGCCAGCAGCGACAGGAGCAATGAGCAGTTCTTC. Residues: CASSDRSNEQFF.

The rearrangement links TRBV3-1 (or the pseudogene TRBV3-2) to TRBJ1-5; 10 nucleotides align to TRBD1. This CDR3 has 14 amino acids. Germline V gene lookup returns CDR1 LGHDT and CDR2 YNNKEL (reference sequence). The V segment lost 4 bases and the J segment 5 bases; nucleotides outside the gene matches: 2. In DNA form, the CDR3 reads TGTGCCAGCAGCCTCGGGACAGGGGATCAGCCCCAGCATTTT. Its protein product is CASSLGTGDQPQHF.

This clone occurred once. The chain uses TRBV3-1 (or the pseudogene TRBV3-2) and TRBJ2-2; 8 nucleotides match TRBD2. Germline values: CDR1 LGHDT, CDR2 YNNKEL (reference sequence). Germline trimming cut 3 bases from V and 3 bases from J; bases unmatched to any gene: 3. The CDR3 extends over 15 amino acids. The CDR3 nucleotides read TGTGCCAGCAGCCAGTACGGGGGGGACACCGGGGAGCTGTTTTTT. Encoded protein: CASSQYGGDTGELFF.

The J gene is TRBJ2-7, the V gene TRBV30; 9 bases align to TRBD1. With 0 bases clipped from V and 3 bases from J, the junction kept 6 bases outside the gene matches. This CDR3 has 15 residues. CDR1 and CDR2 (germline): GTSNPN, SVGIG (reference sequence). The CDR3 region is CAWSVPGQGFYEQYF. DNA for the CDR3: TGTGCCTGGAGTGTACCGGGACAGGGATTCTACGAGCAGTACTTC.

J is TRBJ1-5 and V is TRBV11-2; the match to TRBD1 covers 9 bases. V shed 3 bases and J 3 bases; nucleotides not matched to a gene: 3. This CDR3 is 15 amino acids long. The germline V gene has CDR1 SGHAT and CDR2 FQNNGV. Here the CDR3 DNA reads TGTGCCAGCAGCTTGGGGGACAGGGCCAATCAGCCCCAGCATTTT. Translated, it gives CASSLGDRANQPQHF.

J is TRBJ1-3 and V is TRBV18, with TRBD1 matching over 10 bases. Trimming took 1 base from V and 3 from J; bases not matched to a gene: 6. CDR1 and CDR2 (germline): KGHSH, LQKENI. This CDR3 is built from 17 residues. The CDR3 DNA is TGTGCCAGCTCACCACGGGGACAGGGGTCTGGTGGAAACACCATATATTTT. Residues: CASSPRGQGSGGNTIYF.

This clone was detected once. The chain uses TRBV5-1 and TRBJ2-3; 9 bases line up with TRBD1. V shed 4 bases, J shed 2 bases, and the junction held 5 bases outside the gene matches. The CDR3 is 15 residues long. Germline V gene lookup returns CDR1 SGHRS and CDR2 YFSETQ. The CDR3 bases are TGCGCCAGCAGCCCCGACAGGGGGGACACAGATACGCAGTATTTT. Amino acid sequence: CASSPDRGDTDTQYF.

The CDR3 loop reads CASSLGQGANEKLFF. CDR3 sequence (DNA): TGTGCCAGCAGCTTGGGACAGGGGGCTAATGAAAAACTGTTTTTT. The chain couples TRBV5-8 to TRBJ1-4; TRBD1 matches 9 bases. Trimming at V came to 0 bases and at J to 3 bases, leaving 0 bases not matched to a gene. Germline V CDR1 and CDR2: SGHTS, YDEGEE. CDR3 length equals 15 residues.

The chain carries TRBV30 and TRBJ2-7; tentatively, D is TRBD1 or TRBD2 (5 bases each). This CDR3 spans 14 amino acids. The germline V gene has CDR1 GTSNPN and CDR2 SVGIG (reference sequence). V was pared by 5 bases and J by 0 bases, with 14 bases between. The CDR3: CAWGDGKYSYEQYF. CDR3 sequence (DNA): TGTGCCTGGGGGGACGGGAAGTACTCCTACGAGCAGTACTTC.

The V call is TRBV7-2, the J call TRBJ1-1, with D unclear. This CDR3 comprises 16 residues. Germline CDR1 is SGHTA and CDR2 is FQGNSA. Trimming shortened V by 5 bases and J by 4 bases, and 20 bases separated the two germline ends. CDR3 bases: TGTGCCAGCAGCCCAACCGCCCGAGGGTTCGGCACTGAAGCTTTCTTT. Its protein product is CASSPTARGFGTEAFF.

This clone occurred a few times. The V call is TRBV5-6, the J call TRBJ2-5, with a tentative D call TRBD2 (7 bases). Germline CDR1 is SGHDT and CDR2 is YYEEEE. This CDR3 is built from 15 residues. V lost 0 bases and J lost 4, with 13 bases in between. The CDR3 region has the DNA TGTGCCAGCAGCTTGGCCCGGGCGGGGGCAGAGACCCAGTACTTC. This encodes CASSLARAGAETQYF.

This chain uses TRBV4-1 with TRBJ1-4; D is undetermined. This CDR3 contains 15 residues. Germline V gene lookup returns CDR1 MGHRA and CDR2 YSYEKL. The ends were cut back, 2 bases at V and 2 bases at J, with 9 bases in the middle. The CDR3 loop is CASSQTGYTNEKLFF. As DNA, the CDR3 is TGCGCCAGCAGCCAAACGGGGTATACTAATGAAAAACTGTTTTTT.

The V gene is TRBV6-5, the J gene TRBJ1-1; TRBD1 matches at 12 bases. Germline V CDR1 and CDR2: MNHEY, SVGAGI. The CDR3 runs 15 residues. The V segment lost 6 bases and the J segment 2 bases; nucleotides outside the gene matches: 4. CDR3 residues: CASSPGQGANTEAFF. For the CDR3, the DNA is TGTGCCAGCAGCCCGGGACAGGGGGCCAACACTGAAGCTTTCTTT.

The sample holds a few counts of this clone. The chain has TRBV9 and TRBJ2-7; 9 nucleotides agree with TRBD1. The ends lost 0 bases at V and 4 bases at J; junction bases unmatched: 5. Per the germline V gene, CDR1 is SGDLS and CDR2 is YYNGEE. CDR3 length equals 15 residues. This CDR3 is CASSVVPGQGYEQYF. DNA of the CDR3: TGTGCCAGCAGCGTAGTGCCGGGACAGGGATACGAGCAGTACTTC.

For this clone: The same CDR3 can be traced to other DNA sequences in this sample. This chain connects TRBV9 to TRBJ1-1, with D uncertain. The CDR3 length is 13 residues. The germline V gene has CDR1 SGDLS and CDR2 YYNGEE. Deletions cut 2 bases from V and 0 bases from J, with 5 bases between. The CDR3 coding sequence is TGTGCCAGCAGCGTTGCGGTGAACACTGAAGCTTTCTTT. Its translation: CASSVAVNTEAFF.

This clone was counted a few times. The chain is built from TRBV4-3 and TRBJ1-4; no clear D. Per the germline V gene, CDR1 is LGHNA and CDR2 is YSLEER. The germline V and J ends were trimmed by 4 bases and 11 bases, with 11 bases remaining between them. CDR3 size: 12 residues. The CDR3 spells CASSPLAGKLFF. The DNA of the CDR3 is TGCGCCAGCAGCCCGCTAGCGGGGAAACTGTTTTTT.

DNA of the CDR3: TGTGCCAGCAGCCCGAGCGGGGAGACCCAGTACTTC. It encodes CASSPSGETQYF. The rearrangement joins TRBV7-9 to TRBJ2-5, with D perhaps TRBD2 (6 bases). With 5 bases removed from V and 5 bases from J, the gap between germline ends came to 9 bases. The germline V gene encodes CDR1 SEHNR and CDR2 FQNEAQ (reference sequence). The CDR3 extends over 12 amino acids.

The chain is built from TRBV5-1 and TRBJ1-1; a possible D gene is TRBD1 (5 bases). The CDR3 totals 13 residues. Trimming took 4 bases from V and 8 from J, leaving 15 bases between them. Germline loops: CDR1 SGHRS, CDR2 YFSETQ. CDR3 DNA sequence: TGCGCCAGCAGCCGGAGTTGGGGCAGAGAAGCTTTCTTT. This translates into CASSRSWGREAFF.

The chain employs TRBV19 and TRBJ2-4; TRBD2 aligns across 8 bases. Germline CDR1 is LNHDA and CDR2 is SQIVND (reference sequence). This CDR3 comprises 16 residues. Trimming took 6 bases from V and 2 from J; bases not matched to a gene: 9. The CDR3 is CASSPRTSSSKNIQYF. CDR3 bases: TGTGCCAGTAGCCCACGGACTAGCTCCTCCAAAAACATTCAGTACTTC. Full variable domain (rest looked up from reference TRBV19 and TRBJ2-4): DGGITQSPKYLFRKEGQNVTLSCEQNLNHDAMYWYRQDPGQGLRLIYYSQIVNDFQKGDIAEGYSVSREKKESFPLTVTSAQKNPTAFYLCASSPRTSSSKNIQYFGAGTRLSVL.

The chain couples TRBV7-2 to TRBJ1-4, with a possible D match to TRBD1 (6 bases). CDR1 is SGHTA, CDR2 FQGNSA, per germline. This CDR3 is built from 15 residues. Trimming shortened V by 3 bases and J by 3 bases, and 11 bases separated the two germline ends. CDR3 region: CASSFSGVSNEKLFF. The DNA for the CDR3 is TGTGCCAGCAGCTTCTCAGGGGTATCTAATGAAAAACTGTTTTTT. Together with reference TRBV7-2 and TRBJ1-4, the CDR3 gives the full variable domain: GAGVSQSPSNKVTEKGKDVELRCDPISGHTALYWYRQSLGQGLEFLIYFQGNSAPDKSGLPSDRFSAERTGGSVSTLTIQRTQQEDSAVYLCASSFSGVSNEKLFFGSGTQLSVL.

In DNA, the CDR3 is TGTGCCAGCAGTCCCTTTATGAACACTGAAGCTTTCTTT. Protein: CASSPFMNTEAFF. J is TRBJ1-1 and V is TRBV6-2 or TRBV6-3; no firm D call. The CDR3 totals 13 residues. CDR1 and CDR2 from the germline V gene are MNHEY and SVGEGT. Trimming stripped 5 bases from V and 0 bases from J, with 7 bases between.

The CDR3 region is CASSQDGGEGAWKNIQYF. In DNA, the CDR3 is TGTGCCAGCAGCCAAGATGGGGGTGAGGGGGCTTGGAAAAACATTCAGTACTTC. V is TRBV4-2 and J is TRBJ2-4; 7 positions agree with TRBD1. Trimming cost V 0 bases and J 4 bases; bases outside gene matches: 12. The CDR3 is 18 residues long. CDR1 LGHNA and CDR2 YNFKEQ come from the germline V gene.

V gene TRBV12-5 combines with J gene TRBJ2-5; 12 nucleotides agree with TRBD2. CDR3 length: 15 amino acids. V shed 5 bases and J 2 bases; nucleotides not matched to a gene: 3. Germline V gives CDR1 LGHNT, CDR2 FRNRAP. DNA of the CDR3: TGTGCTAGTGGTATGACTAGCGGGGGACAAGAGACCCAGTACTTC. This translates into CASGMTSGGQETQYF.

V and J are TRBV30 and TRBJ1-4; 7 positions agree with TRBD1. The CDR3 covers 14 residues. In germline, CDR1 is GTSNPN, CDR2 SVGIG (reference sequence). V dropped 1 base and J dropped 8; count of bases not matched to a gene: 7. The CDR3 sequence: CAWSAGTASEKLFF. The DNA of the CDR3 is TGTGCCTGGAGTGCCGGGACAGCGAGCGAAAAACTGTTTTTT.

This rearrangement joins TRBV18 to TRBJ1-1; 7 bases are shared with TRBD1. The CDR3 is made up of 13 amino acids. V lost 5 bases, J lost 5 bases, and 5 bases stayed unmatched. Germline V lookup: CDR1 KGHSH, CDR2 LQKENI. CDR3 in DNA: TGTGCCAGCTCAGCAGGGGGTTGGACTGAAGCTTTCTTT. This sequence encodes CASSAGGWTEAFF. The whole variable domain, filled in from reference TRBV18 and TRBJ1-1, reads NAGVMQNPRHLVRRRGQEARLRCSPMKGHSHVYWYRQLPEEGLKFMVYLQKENIIDESGMPKERFSAEFPKEGPSILRIQQVVRGDSAAYFCASSAGGWTEAFFGQGTRLTVV.

V and J are TRBV6-6 and TRBJ2-3; D gene ambiguous. The CDR3 extends over 16 amino acids. V was clipped by 0 bases and J by 1 base, with 11 bases between them. In germline, CDR1 is MNHNY, CDR2 SVGAGI (reference sequence). The CDR3 region has the DNA TGTGCCAGCAGTTACTCGATTATTTCAGGCACAGATACGCAGTATTTT. This encodes CASSYSIISGTDTQYF.

This chain joins TRBV2 and TRBJ2-1, with D possibly matching TRBD2 (5 bases). This CDR3 region has 14 residues. Germline CDR1 is SNHLY and CDR2 is FYNNEI. V shed 3 bases and J shed 3 bases, with 9 bases lying between them. CDR3: CASSEIASYNEQFF. The CDR3, as DNA: TGTGCCAGCAGTGAGATAGCGAGCTACAATGAGCAGTTCTTC.